This is a list of T cell receptor beta chains from one sample in a study of regulatory T cells in long-lasting Graves disease. TCRdb processed the multiplex PCR reads anew with MiXCR; each CDR3 protein has one entry. The sample includes 560,000 or so distinct CDR3 sequences, roughly 15% of them seen just once. The sample was also reused in another study, on T cells in Graves' hyperthyroidism and ophthalmopathy.

The sequenced sample was peripheral blood mononuclear cells (PBMCs), obtained at new diagnosis, from a patient treated with antithyroid drugs. Receptors were obtained from a young man with Graves disease. Both conserved end residues are part of each CDR3. Each record gives: clone size, J gene, D gene, CDR3 length, V gene, CDR3 protein, CDR3 DNA. A D gene is named only where the DNA matches it firmly. A clone size is listed for some rows: how often the clone was seen (once, few, many), or a class if it is expanded.

clone_size: few
j_call: TRBJ2-2
d_call: NA
cdr3_length: 16
v_call: TRBV4-1
cdr3_aa: CASSHSKGRNTGELFF
cdr3_nt: TGCGCCAGCAGCCATTCCAAGGGGAGAAACACCGGGGAGCTGTTTTTT

clone_size: few
j_call: TRBJ2-4
d_call: NA
cdr3_length: 12
v_call: TRBV20-1
cdr3_aa: CSASKERGIQYF
cdr3_nt: TGCAGTGCTAGCAAAGAGAGGGGCATTCAGTACTTC

clone_size: NA
j_call: TRBJ1-2
d_call: NA
cdr3_length: 13
v_call: TRBV28
cdr3_aa: CASNTGGLRGYTF
cdr3_nt: TGTGCCAGCAACACAGGAGGGTTAAGGGGCTACACCTTC

clone_size: NA
j_call: TRBJ2-2
d_call: NA
cdr3_length: 16
v_call: TRBV7-8
cdr3_aa: CASSLSGLARTGELFF
cdr3_nt: TGTGCCAGCAGCTTATCGGGGCTAGCAAGAACCGGGGAGCTGTTTTTT

clone_size: few
j_call: TRBJ2-3
d_call: NA
cdr3_length: 15
v_call: TRBV10-3
cdr3_aa: CAISESSGNTDTQYF
cdr3_nt: TGTGCCATCAGTGAGTCGAGTGGGAACACAGATACGCAGTATTTT

clone_size: NA
j_call: TRBJ2-7
d_call: TRBD2
cdr3_length: 17
v_call: TRBV7-9
cdr3_aa: CASNTGTSGRWARAQYF
cdr3_nt: TGTGCCAGCAACACCGGGACTAGCGGGAGATGGGCACGGGCGCAGTACTTC

clone_size: NA
j_call: TRBJ2-7
d_call: TRBD1
cdr3_length: 15
v_call: TRBV27
cdr3_aa: CASSLLGQGSFEQYF
cdr3_nt: TGTGCCAGCAGTTTATTGGGACAGGGGTCATTCGAGCAGTACTTC

clone_size: NA
j_call: TRBJ2-7
d_call: NA
cdr3_length: 14
v_call: TRBV2
cdr3_aa: CASSELPKGYEQYF
cdr3_nt: TGTGCCAGCAGTGAACTCCCGAAGGGATACGAGCAGTACTTC

clone_size: NA
j_call: TRBJ1-1
d_call: NA
cdr3_length: 13
v_call: TRBV13
cdr3_aa: CASSRGTSTEAFF
cdr3_nt: TGTGCCAGCAGCCGAGGGACCTCAACTGAAGCTTTCTTT

clone_size: many
j_call: TRBJ2-3
d_call: NA
cdr3_length: 17
v_call: TRBV5-4
cdr3_aa: CASSPTPGAASTDTQYF
cdr3_nt: TGTGCCAGCAGCCCGACTCCCGGGGCGGCTAGCACAGATACGCAGTATTTT

clone_size: NA
j_call: TRBJ2-1
d_call: TRBD2
cdr3_length: 17
v_call: TRBV4-1
cdr3_aa: CASSLRLAGGDYNEQFF
cdr3_nt: TGCGCCAGCAGCCTAAGACTAGCGGGAGGGGACTACAATGAGCAGTTCTTC

clone_size: many
j_call: TRBJ2-6
d_call: NA
cdr3_length: 15
v_call: TRBV2
cdr3_aa: CASSEASSGANVLTF
cdr3_nt: TGTGCCAGCAGTGAGGCTTCCTCTGGGGCCAACGTCCTGACTTTC

clone_size: NA
j_call: TRBJ1-1
d_call: TRBD1
cdr3_length: 15
v_call: TRBV7-9
cdr3_aa: CASSLAGTANTEAFF
cdr3_nt: TGCGCCAGCAGCTTGGCCGGGACAGCGAACACTGAAGCTTTCTTT